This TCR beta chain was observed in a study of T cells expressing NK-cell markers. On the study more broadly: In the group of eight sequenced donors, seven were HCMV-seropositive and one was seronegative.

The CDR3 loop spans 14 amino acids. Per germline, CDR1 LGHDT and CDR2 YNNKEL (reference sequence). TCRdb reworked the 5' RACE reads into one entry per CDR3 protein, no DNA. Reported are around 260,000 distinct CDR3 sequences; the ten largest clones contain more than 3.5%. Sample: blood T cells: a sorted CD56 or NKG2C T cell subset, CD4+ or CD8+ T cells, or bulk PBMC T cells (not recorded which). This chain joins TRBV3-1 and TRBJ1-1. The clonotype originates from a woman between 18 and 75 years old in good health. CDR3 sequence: CASSQVGGNTEAFF.